Listed here are 25 T cell receptor beta chains from one sample, sequenced in a study of blood T cell repertoires in COVID-19. TCRdb keeps only in-frame clones here, not all; method: immunoSEQ multiplex PCR. The table shows 150,000 or so clones, with more than 75% occurring only once. Sequencing input: peripheral blood. The receptors shown here come from a man in his late teens or twenties with acute or convalescent COVID-19.

V is TRBV11-2 and J is TRBJ1-1; a weak D match, TRBD1 (5 bases). The CDR3 extends over 15 amino acids. The V end was cut by 4 bases, the J end by 0 bases, with 12 bases between. Germline V gene lookup returns CDR1 SGHAT and CDR2 FQNNGV. The CDR3 nucleotides read TGTGCCAGCAGCTCCGGGGGTACTTTGAACACTGAAGCTTTCTTT. Amino acids: CASSSGGTLNTEAFF.

The V gene is TRBV21-1, the J gene TRBJ2-1; the table gives TRBD1 as D, unverified against the DNA. TRBV21-1 is a pseudogene. CDR3 length equals 16 residues. CDR3 amino acids: CASLSGDRGSYNEQFF. The CDR3 coding sequence is TGTGCCAGCCTTTCGGGGGACAGGGGTTCCTACAATGAGCAGTTCTTC.

The rearrangement uses TRBV5-6 and TRBJ2-2, with D unresolved. V dropped 7 bases and J dropped 3 bases, with 7 bases sitting between them. This CDR3 has 12 amino acids. In germline, CDR1 is SGHDT, CDR2 YYEEEE. In nucleotides, the CDR3 is TGTGCCAGCCGCCAGTACACCGGGGAGCTGTTTTTT. This sequence encodes CASRQYTGELFF.

This chain uses TRBV24-1 with TRBJ1-6; D call uncertain. Germline CDR1 KGHDR, CDR2 SFDVKD. CDR3 length: 14 residues. The V and J ends lost 3 bases and 10 bases respectively, with 12 bases between them. In nucleotides, the CDR3 is TGTGCCACCAGTGATAGGACCGGGAGATCACCCCTCCACTTT. It specifies CATSDRTGRSPLHF.

This chain links TRBV18 with TRBJ1-5; no firm D call. CDR3 length equals 14 residues. V gave up 2 bases and J gave up 5 bases, with 10 bases separating them. Germline loops: CDR1 KGHSH, CDR2 LQKENI. The CDR3 DNA is TGTGCCAGCTCACCATATGGGGAGTATCAGCCCCAGCATTTT. This codes for CASSPYGEYQPQHF.

The chain uses TRBV2 and TRBJ1-6, with 9 bases matching TRBD1. CDR3 length: 13 residues. Germline loops: CDR1 SNHLY, CDR2 FYNNEI. J lost 9 bases, V lost 6 bases, and 3 bases had no gene match. The chain's CDR3 is CASRGTGSSPLHF. The CDR3 DNA is TGTGCCAGCAGGGGGACAGGGAGTTCACCCCTCCACTTT.

V gene TRBV6-5 combines with J gene TRBJ1-2, with 8 bases matching TRBD1. This CDR3 is built from 14 residues. With V trimmed by 7 bases and J by 7 bases, 11 bases remained unmatched. The germline V gene has CDR1 MNHEY and CDR2 SVGAGI. Here the CDR3 reads CASKGNRGVVGYTF. DNA for the CDR3: TGTGCCAGCAAGGGAAACAGGGGGGTTGTTGGCTACACCTTC.

The chain uses TRBV5-1 and TRBJ1-1; a weak D match, TRBD1 (6 bases). The germline gives CDR1 SGHRS, CDR2 YFSETQ. The CDR3 is 14 residues long. V lost 7 bases and J lost 3, with 16 bases in between. The CDR3 DNA is TGCGCCAGCTGGAATGAGCAGGGGCACACTGAAGCTTTCTTT. It specifies CASWNEQGHTEAFF.

This chain uses TRBV7-6 with TRBJ2-2; the match to TRBD1 covers 7 bases. The germline gives CDR1 SGHVS, CDR2 FNYEAQ. The CDR3 has 18 amino acids. The V and J ends lost 3 bases and 0 bases, in that order; junction bases with no gene match: 10. The CDR3 nucleotides read TGTGCCAGCAGCTTGACAGGGTCGGGCCTCGCGAACACCGGGGAGCTGTTTTTT. This translates into CASSLTGSGLANTGELFF.

The chain is built from TRBV15 and TRBJ2-1; unclear D gene. Germline values: CDR1 LNHNV, CDR2 YYDKDF (reference sequence). V lost 0 bases and J 5 bases, leaving 11 bases between the germline ends. This CDR3 contains 15 residues. Here the CDR3 reads CATSRDSNQDNEQFF. CDR3 sequence (DNA): TGTGCCACCAGCAGAGACTCCAACCAGGACAATGAGCAGTTCTTC.

The chain couples TRBV25-1 to TRBJ1-1; 9 nucleotides line up with TRBD1. V trimming: 8 bases; J trimming: 1 base; junction bases outside the gene matches: 5. CDR1 is MGHDK, CDR2 SYGVNS, per germline. CDR3 length: 14 residues. The CDR3 here is CASGGTGRNTEAFF. The CDR3 DNA is TGTGCCAGCGGGGGGACAGGGAGGAACACTGAAGCTTTCTTT.

The chain has TRBV9 and TRBJ2-4; 8 bases are shared with TRBD2. Losses at the gene ends were 4 bases for V and 10 bases for J; bases not matched to a gene: 13. This CDR3 contains 15 residues. Germline V gene data show CDR1 as SGDLS and CDR2 as YYNGEE. DNA of the CDR3: TGTGCCAGCAGCCCCCGGGAGGGCCGACTGGGGATTCAGTACTTC. Translation: CASSPREGRLGIQYF.

The chain combines TRBV5-1 with TRBJ2-7; 7 bases are shared with TRBD1. Germline-derived CDR1 and CDR2 are SGHRS and YFSETQ. With 4 bases clipped from V and 2 bases from J, the junction kept 12 bases outside the gene matches. CDR3 length equals 16 residues. CDR3: CASSPMTGQYTYEQYF. CDR3 nucleotide sequence: TGCGCCAGCAGCCCGATGACAGGGCAGTATACCTACGAGCAGTACTTC.

The J gene is TRBJ2-1, the V gene TRBV5-1; 9 bases align to TRBD2. V shed 1 base, J shed 9 bases, and the junction held 11 bases outside the gene matches. This CDR3 comprises 16 residues. Germline CDR1 is SGHRS and CDR2 is YFSETQ. The CDR3 region has the DNA TGCGCCAGCAGCTTGATTCGCGGGGGGGAGGAAACTGAGCAGTTCTTC. As protein: CASSLIRGGEETEQFF.

This sequence joins TRBV28 and TRBJ2-1, with a tentative D call TRBD1 (5 bases). The CDR3 is 16 amino acids. V gave up 7 bases and J gave up 4 bases, with 20 bases separating them. Germline values: CDR1 MDHEN, CDR2 SYDVKM. The CDR3 DNA sequence: TGTGCCAGCACCGCGCTGGGTCAAGGGGCTTACAATGAGCAGTTCTTC. Encoded protein: CASTALGQGAYNEQFF. Based on the CDR3 plus reference TRBV28 and TRBJ2-1, the full variable domain is DVKVTQSSRYLVKRTGEKVFLECVQDMDHENMFWYRQDPGLGLRLIYFSYDVKMKEKGDIPEGYSVSREKKERFSLILESASTNQTSMYLCASTALGQGAYNEQFFGPGTRLTVL.

This rearrangement joins TRBV7-6 to TRBJ2-1, with D perhaps matching TRBD1 (6 bases). V was trimmed by 5 bases and J by 9 bases, leaving 20 bases between them. The CDR3 spans 15 residues. In germline, CDR1 is SGHVS, CDR2 FNYEAQ. CDR3 sequence: CASSPAEARGGEQFF. CDR3 in DNA: TGTGCCAGCAGCCCTGCAGAAGCCAGAGGGGGTGAGCAGTTCTTC.

This CDR3 is CASSQYQRETQYF. The CDR3 coding sequence is TGTGCCAGCAGCCAGTATCAGCGGGAGACCCAGTACTTC. The chain has TRBV27 and TRBJ2-5; possibly TRBD2 for D (5 bases). V dropped 6 bases and J dropped 5 bases, with 13 bases sitting between them. Germline V gene data show CDR1 as MNHEY and CDR2 as SMNVEV (reference sequence). The length of the CDR3 is 13 residues.

The V gene is TRBV9, the J gene TRBJ1-1; a possible D gene is TRBD1 (5 bases). CDR3 length: 15 amino acids. V lost 2 bases, J lost 3 bases, and 14 bases lay in between. The germline gives CDR1 SGDLS, CDR2 YYNGEE. The CDR3 reads CASSVFGGVDTEAFF. CDR3 sequence (DNA): TGTGCCAGCAGCGTGTTTGGAGGGGTTGACACTGAAGCTTTCTTT.

J is TRBJ2-1 and V is TRBV27, with TRBD1 matching over 11 bases. Germline values: CDR1 MNHEY, CDR2 SMNVEV (reference sequence). Unmatched junction bases numbered 9, after V lost 6 bases and J lost 8 bases. The CDR3 covers 15 residues. The CDR3 protein is CASRQGTGGGDEQFF. In DNA form, the CDR3 reads TGTGCCAGCAGACAAGGGACAGGGGGAGGGGATGAGCAGTTCTTC.

V and J are TRBV28 and TRBJ2-1, with D perhaps matching TRBD2 (5 bases). There are 15 residues in the CDR3. CDR1 MDHEN and CDR2 SYDVKM come from the germline V gene. V was shortened by 4 bases and J by 0 bases, with 10 bases between the two germline ends. The CDR3 DNA sequence: TGTGCCAGCAGTTCTCCGGGAAGCTCCTACAATGAGCAGTTCTTC. Protein sequence: CASSSPGSSYNEQFF.

The rearrangement uses TRBV7-8 and TRBJ1-4; possibly TRBD1 for D (6 bases). Trimming left V 5 bases short and J 7 bases short, with 14 bases between. The germline V gene has CDR1 SGHVS and CDR2 FQNEAQ. The CDR3 consists of 14 residues. CDR3 DNA: TGTGCCAGCAGCCGAGGGGGGGGCGGTGAAAAACTGTTTTTT. Translated, it gives CASSRGGGGEKLFF.

Only a few counts were recorded for this clone. The chain uses TRBV27 and TRBJ1-6; D possibly corresponds to TRBD1 (6 bases). V was shortened by 7 bases and J by 5 bases, with 9 bases between the two germline ends. CDR3 size: 13 residues. Germline V CDR1 and CDR2: MNHEY, SMNVEV (reference sequence). CDR3 protein: CASNRENNSPLHF. In DNA, the CDR3 is TGTGCCAGCAACAGGGAGAATAATTCACCCCTCCACTTT.

The chain is built from TRBV3-1 (or the pseudogene TRBV3-2) and TRBJ2-5, with 10 positions matching TRBD2. Trimming cost V 3 bases and J 5 bases; bases outside gene matches: 9. CDR3 size: 16 residues. Germline values: CDR1 LGHDT, CDR2 YNNKEL (reference sequence). The chain's CDR3 is CASSHTRLAGRETQYF. In nucleotides, the CDR3 is TGTGCCAGCAGCCACACTAGACTAGCGGGTCGGGAGACCCAGTACTTC.

This clone was counted once. The rearrangement joins TRBV6-5 to TRBJ1-6; D is unresolved. CDR3 size: 14 residues. In germline, CDR1 is MNHEY, CDR2 SVGAGI. Trimming left V 0 bases short and J 8 bases short, with 8 bases between. Here the CDR3 reads CASSYSMSDSPLHF. The CDR3 nucleotides read TGTGCCAGCAGTTACTCGATGAGTGATTCACCCCTCCACTTT.

This chain uses TRBV2 with TRBJ1-4, with D perhaps TRBD1 (5 bases). V lost 6 bases, J lost 5 bases, and 28 bases lay in between. This CDR3 contains 19 residues. From germline, CDR1 is SNHLY and CDR2 FYNNEI. CDR3 sequence: CASSPRRAPAGGWNEKLFF. CDR3 DNA sequence: TGTGCCAGCAGCCCCCGGAGGGCCCCGGCGGGGGGATGGAATGAAAAACTGTTTTTT.